This TCR beta chain appears in the sequencing data of a study of T cell responses to AZD1222 COVID-19 vaccine. This CDR3 has 14 amino acids. Germline V lookup: CDR1 LGHDT, CDR2 YNNKEL (reference sequence). Trimming pared 4 bases from V and 7 bases from J, leaving 16 bases between. Study observations and caveats: Baseline serostatus was positive in only five to seven AZD1222 recipients. The CD4 TCRs associated with vaccination extended across spike and predominated at 160-218 and 743-854. The study sampled repertoires only after the peak T cell response. The donor group comprised mostly white British people and more females; the analysis possibly underestimated clonal diversity.

With respect to this clone: What it recognizes is unknown.

The table came from immunoSEQ multiplex PCR; TCRdb's copy has only in-frame clones and leaves some out. The sample shows under 250,000 clones, about 93% of them seen only once. This TCR was recovered from an adult in good health. This chain connects TRBV3-1 (or the pseudogene TRBV3-2) to TRBJ1-2; D perhaps matches TRBD1 (5 bases). Sequenced material: peripheral blood, taken on day 0 of MenACWY control vaccination. The CDR3 protein is CASSPWGERGGYTF. CDR3 bases: TGTGCCAGCAGCCCCTGGGGGGAAAGAGGTGGCTACACCTTC.